Here is one TCR beta chain with its context. Its antigen is unknown. The input lacks base qualities; no much larger clone sits a single base away. From the germline V gene, CDR1 is MGHRA and CDR2 is YSYEKL. The CDR3 measures 17 amino acids from cysteine to phenylalanine. The only DNA kept is the CDR3, 51 bases in frame from the first base. Compared with germline, V lacks 5 bases and J lacks 6 bases; bases without a gene match: 10. The donors were healthy, HIV-negative adults who had no recently reported acute infections or vaccinations. Every donor was a Caucasian adult living in Nashville, Tennessee, USA. CD4+ T cells were enriched by magnetic negative selection; naive cells were then positively selected on CD45RA, and the negative fraction formed the memory subset. After blood collection by leukapheresis, PBMCs were isolated using Ficoll-Histopaque density gradient centrifugation and then cryopreserved in the vapor phase of liquid nitrogen. Analytical flow cytometry was used to check the purity and quantity of every magnetically sorted T cell population. From each sorted fraction, genomic DNA was isolated and quantified by UV absorbance on a Nanodrop 2000c.

This specimen belongs to a study of shared clonotypes between healthy human individuals (dated by TCRdb to about 2020). About the investigation overall: A couple of women and a few men aged 18 to 49 years were included in the cohort. The study deeply sequenced blood TCR repertoires of five healthy adults to estimate repertoire size and the extent of clonotype sharing between individuals. Different laboratories and diverse techniques were used to prepare libraries and sequence TCR repertoires, to increase sequencing depth and limit assay-specific biases. For each donor, CD4 naive and CD4 memory were each run on three plates, CD8 naive on two plates, and CD8 memory on one plate. Per donor, leukapheresis produced somewhere between about 0.94 and 9.5 billion PBMCs.

The study at large found these results: Higher generation probabilities were observed for clonotypes shared by all four sorted-subset donors than for non-shared clonotypes. When a handful of donors were compared, the shared fraction of clonotypes was roughly 5% for naive CD4, 3.5% for naive CD8, 2.3% for memory CD4, and 0.4% for memory CD8. Rarefaction of sorted-subset datasets indicated incomplete sequencing despite the large sequencing depth. Because the study included a small number of donors, the genetic and exposure-history diversity represented was limited. Sampling was restricted to blood, and TCR repertoires in tissue are likely to differ from TCR repertoires in blood. Pairwise subsampling led to the expectation that sequencing depth would affect the degree of clonotype sharing among donors. Naive subsets generally had larger estimated clonotype richness than memory subsets.

Using the deep immunoSEQ assay, TCR CDR3 regions were amplified from genomic DNA by multiplex PCR. Extracted genomic DNA from each cell subset was spread evenly across all wells of several immunoSEQ 96-well plates, with each plate serving as a replicate. Each replicate PCR for sorted subsets received about 0.2 ug genomic DNA, equal to roughly 33,000 T cell genomes. The purified libraries were quantified using a Qubit 3.0 fluorometer, sized with a Bioanalyzer 2100, and then quantified again using the KAPA Library Quantification kit. A separate single-read 150-cycle Illumina NextSeq 550 flow cell was used to sequence each immunoSEQ 96-well plate. In the original analysis: Because only junctional sequences without quality scores were contained in the immunoSEQ output, filtering matching that applied to full-length reads could not be performed. Sequences were annotated with PyIR, a Python wrapper for IgBLAST v1.9, using IMGT germline references to assign V/J genes and CDR3. Reads with weak V/J assignments (E-value above 1e-6), missing CDR3, stop codons, out-of-frame junctions, or ambiguous translated residues were removed. V3J clonotypes were defined as sequences sharing an identical inferred V gene, J gene, and CDR3 amino acid sequence. Percentage overlap between repertoires was computed as shared unique clonotypes divided by the size of the smaller repertoire. RTK rarefaction, the Chao1 estimator, and Recon v2.1 estimates of unobserved clonotypes were used to assess repertoire richness. Generation probabilities for all TCRbeta clonotypes obtained by the gDNA method from several donors were computed using OLGA. This is the immuneACCESS table as TCRdb keeps it, with only in-frame sequences that have V and J called. A part of the clones is gone; compared with another copy, unresolved V genes explain less than half, and the rest is unexplained. Clonal size and the V and J genes are those of that table, whereas D and trimming came from the DNA. This sample comprises about 2.4 million clones, over 85% of them detected only once. The top ten hold around 0.37% of the sample.

This clonotype originated in a man younger than 35 in good health. Some clones in this sample may be carry-over from other donors' samples. This receptor chain uses TRBV4-1 and TRBJ2-1, with 13 central nucleotides matching TRBD2. The sequenced material came from naive CD4+ T cells from PBMCs. The cell subset or site label of this sample denotes: CD45RA+ positively selected. The CDR3 region: CASSSTPRTSGSNEQFF. The DNA sequence is given as TGCGCCAGCAGCTCCACCCCCCGGACTAGCGGGAGCAATGAGCAGTTCTTC.